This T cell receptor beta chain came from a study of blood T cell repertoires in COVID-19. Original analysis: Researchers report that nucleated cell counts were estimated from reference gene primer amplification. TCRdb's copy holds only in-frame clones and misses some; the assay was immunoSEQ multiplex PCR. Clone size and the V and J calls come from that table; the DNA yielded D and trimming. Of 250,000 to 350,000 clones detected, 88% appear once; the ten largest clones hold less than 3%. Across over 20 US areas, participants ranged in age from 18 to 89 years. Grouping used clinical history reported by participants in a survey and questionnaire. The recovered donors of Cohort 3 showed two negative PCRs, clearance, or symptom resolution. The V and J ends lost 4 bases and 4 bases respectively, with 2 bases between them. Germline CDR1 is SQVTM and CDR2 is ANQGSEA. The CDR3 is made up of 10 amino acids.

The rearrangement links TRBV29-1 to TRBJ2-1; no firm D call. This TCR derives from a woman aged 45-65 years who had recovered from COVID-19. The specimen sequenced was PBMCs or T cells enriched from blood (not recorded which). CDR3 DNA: TGCAGCGTTGCATACAATGAGCAGTTCTTC. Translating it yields CSVAYNEQFF.